This TCR beta chain appears in the sequencing data of a study of blood T cell repertoires in COVID-19 (dated by TCRdb to the early 2020s). Notes on the research overall: Collaborator samples came from the United States, Italy and Spain and covered acute and convalescent phases of COVID-19. Deeply sampled blood TCRbeta repertoires from subjects exposed to, actively infected with, or recovered from COVID-19 were included in the dataset. Sample metadata almost always included a de-identified subject ID, COVID-19 status, age in years and sex. The repertoires were released in a freely available public database intended as a resource for research on the immune response to SARS-CoV-2. HLA class I and class II types, where available, came from metadata supplied by the sample provider rather than from assay-based typing. The prospective study material was composed of cDNA or gDNA derived from T cells, B-cell-depleted T cells, or PBMCs. The samples were drawn from two sources: the first 160 participants of the ongoing ImmuneRACE study, and 1,000 to 1,500 subjects contributed by 6 global collaborators. The investigation overall reported the following: The amount of clinical and demographic metadata varied by source and participant and was provided uncurated.

Compared with germline, V lacks 5 bases and J lacks 0 bases; bases without a gene match: 10. The germline V gene (reference sequence) gives CDR1 as MNHNY and CDR2 as SVGAGI. The CDR3 has 17 amino acids, counting the end cysteine and phenylalanine. Here the CDR3 DNA is all that survives: 51 bases in frame from base 1. A few counts support this clone. Its recognized antigen is unknown. The input lacks base qualities; no much larger clone sits a single base away. A second Seattle source provided samples from volunteer blood donors who had recovered from COVID-19. Whole blood was collected in K2EDTA tubes by collaborating institutions according to the institutions' own protocols. For TCRbeta analysis, collaborators shipped samples in one of three forms: frozen whole blood, isolated PBMCs, or DNA extracted from either of those sample types. The immunoSEQ Assay, a bias-controlled multiplex PCR, was used to amplify TCRbeta CDR3 regions from genomic DNA. For the original study's pipeline: The number of nucleated cells in each sample was estimated from the amplification of reference gene primers within the assay. To quantify the absolute abundance of each unique TCRbeta CDR3 rearrangement, sequence reads were collapsed and filtered. Productive Simpson clonality was computed per sample as the square root of Simpson's diversity index over productive rearrangements. TCRdb's version of the immuneACCESS table is confined to in-frame rearrangements and falls short of the full clone set. An unresolved V gene accounts for under half of the shortfall where checked; the remainder is of unknown origin. The DNA was the basis for D and trimming; V, J and clone size are from that table. A total of 150,000 to 200,000 clones appear in this sample, around 85% of them only once. Jointly, the top ten make up less than 15% of the sample.

This receptor was taken from a man over 45 who had recovered from COVID-19. The chain was built from TRBV6-6 and TRBJ2-7; 10 central nucleotides agree with TRBD1. Material: peripheral blood. This receptor carries the CDR3 CASSLGQGGLRSYEQYF. The bases read TGTGCCAGCAGTCTCGGACAGGGGGGTCTCCGCTCCTACGAGCAGTACTTC.